The 8 T cell receptor beta chains listed next were all sequenced from one sample in a study of blood T cells in healthy people across ages. A second PCR, run for roughly 7 to 12 cycles, used a sample-barcoded 5' primer plus a J-beta primer mix. TCRdb fed the 5' RACE reads into MiXCR, producing one record per CDR3 protein. The repertoire holds 790,000 or so distinct CDR3 sequences, with around 50% as singletons. Material: blood. The receptor set was obtained from a man in his forties in good health.

This clonotype was seen a single time. The chain employs TRBV5-1 and TRBJ1-1; no firm D call. Germline V gene lookup returns CDR1 SGHRS and CDR2 YFSETQ. The V end lost 1 base, the J end lost 0 bases, and 10 bases lay between the germline ends. The CDR3 is 15 amino acids. The chain's CDR3 is CASSLRSPMNTEAFF. For the CDR3, the DNA is TGCGCCAGCAGCTTGAGGAGCCCCATGAACACTGAAGCTTTCTTT.

The V and J genes are TRBV29-1 and TRBJ1-2; D unclear. Trimming pared 3 bases from V and 5 bases from J, leaving 7 bases between. From germline, CDR1 is SQVTM and CDR2 ANQGSEA. CDR3 length equals 11 residues. CDR3 bases: TGCAGCGTTGATCCAGTTTATGGCTACACCTTC. Its translation: CSVDPVYGYTF.

The chain links TRBV6-2 or TRBV6-3 to TRBJ2-5; tentatively, D is TRBD1 (5 bases). The DNA end is a closer match to TRBJ2-7, so the J assignment may be wrong. Germline V gene data show CDR1 as MNHEY and CDR2 as SVGEGT. This CDR3 region has 14 residues. In nucleotides, the CDR3 is TGTGCCAGCAGGCCGCGCGCAGGGCCCCACGAGCAGTACTTC. Protein sequence: CASRPRAGPHEQYF.

This clonotype showed up just a few times. The chain links TRBV4-3 to TRBJ2-3; TRBD2 might be the D (5 bases). V dropped 0 bases and J dropped 3 bases, with 13 bases sitting between them. The CDR3 consists of 16 residues. In germline, CDR1 is LGHNA, CDR2 YSLEER. DNA for the CDR3: TGCGCCAGCAGCCAAGATCCCGGAGGCTGGACAGATACGCAGTATTTT. Encoded protein: CASSQDPGGWTDTQYF.

V gene TRBV4-3 combines with J gene TRBJ2-4; D might be TRBD1 (6 bases). CDR3 size: 14 residues. From germline, CDR1 is LGHNA and CDR2 YSLEER. The ends were cut back, 1 base at V and 13 bases at J, with 17 bases in the middle. CDR3 nucleotides: TGCGCCAGCAGCCAAGCTGGACAGAACAATGAGCAGTACTTC. Translating it yields CASSQAGQNNEQYF.

The gene calls are TRBV5-1 and TRBJ2-1; 8 nucleotides line up with TRBD2. After removal of 0 bases from V and 7 bases from J, the junction contained 6 bases not matched to a gene. CDR3 length: 15 residues. Germline V gives CDR1 SGHRS, CDR2 YFSETQ. The CDR3 loop is CASSLEGLVQNEQFF. CDR3 coding DNA: TGCGCCAGCAGCTTGGAGGGACTAGTCCAGAATGAGCAGTTCTTC.

J is TRBJ2-5 and V is TRBV6-2 or TRBV6-3; 9 nucleotides agree with TRBD2. The J call may not be correct, given that the DNA end is closer to TRBJ2-7. The CDR3 is 17 residues long. Germline CDR1 MNHEY, CDR2 SVGEGT. Here the CDR3 reads CASSYPIAGDGLYEQYF. CDR3 bases: TGTGCCAGCAGTTACCCAATAGCGGGAGATGGTCTTTACGAGCAGTACTTC.

The chain couples TRBV24-1 to TRBJ2-5; D might be TRBD1 or TRBD2, each matching 6 bases. The CDR3 spans 18 residues. Trimming stripped 5 bases from V and 8 bases from J, with 29 bases between. Germline CDR1 and CDR2: KGHDR and SFDVKD. CDR3 in DNA: TGTGCCACCAGTGGTATTGGGTTGGGCAGGGGAGGAGAGGACACCCAGTACTTC. Residues: CATSGIGLGRGGEDTQYF.